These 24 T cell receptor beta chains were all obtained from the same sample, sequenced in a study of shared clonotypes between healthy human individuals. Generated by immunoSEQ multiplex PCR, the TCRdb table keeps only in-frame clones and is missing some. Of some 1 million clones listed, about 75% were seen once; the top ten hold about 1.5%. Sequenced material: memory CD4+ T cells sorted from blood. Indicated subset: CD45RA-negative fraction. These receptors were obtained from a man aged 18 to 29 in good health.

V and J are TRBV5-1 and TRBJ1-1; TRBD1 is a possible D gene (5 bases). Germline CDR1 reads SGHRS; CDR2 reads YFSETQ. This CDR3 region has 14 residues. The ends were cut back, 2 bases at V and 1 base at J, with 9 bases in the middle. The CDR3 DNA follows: TGCGCCAGCAGCTTTCAGGGTCGGAACACTGAAGCTTTCTTT. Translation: CASSFQGRNTEAFF.

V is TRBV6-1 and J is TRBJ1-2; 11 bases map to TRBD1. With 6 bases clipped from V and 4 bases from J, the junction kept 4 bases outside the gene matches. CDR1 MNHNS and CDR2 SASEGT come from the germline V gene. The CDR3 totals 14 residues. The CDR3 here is CASRWTGGGYGYTF. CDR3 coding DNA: TGTGCCAGCAGGTGGACAGGGGGCGGCTATGGCTACACCTTC.

The CDR3 DNA reads TGTGCCAGCAGTTACTCGGAGGTCGGGCTGTACTTC. Its protein is CASSYSEVGLYF. The J gene is TRBJ2-7, the V gene TRBV6-5; the D gene is possibly TRBD2 (5 bases). Trimming took 0 bases from V and 12 from J, leaving 12 bases between them. From germline, CDR1 is MNHEY and CDR2 SVGAGI. The CDR3 sequence is 12 residues long.

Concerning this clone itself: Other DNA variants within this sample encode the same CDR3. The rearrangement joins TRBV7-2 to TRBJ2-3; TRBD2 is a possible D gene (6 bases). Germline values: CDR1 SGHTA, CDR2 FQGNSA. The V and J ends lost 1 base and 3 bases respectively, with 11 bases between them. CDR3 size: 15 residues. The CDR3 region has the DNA TGTGCCAGCAGCTTAGACGGGAGTAGGACAGATACGCAGTATTTT. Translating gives CASSLDGSRTDTQYF. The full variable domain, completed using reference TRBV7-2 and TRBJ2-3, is GAGVSQSPSNKVTEKGKDVELRCDPISGHTALYWYRQSLGQGLEFLIYFQGNSAPDKSGLPSDRFSAERTGGSVSTLTIQRTQQEDSAVYLCASSLDGSRTDTQYFGPGTRLTVL.

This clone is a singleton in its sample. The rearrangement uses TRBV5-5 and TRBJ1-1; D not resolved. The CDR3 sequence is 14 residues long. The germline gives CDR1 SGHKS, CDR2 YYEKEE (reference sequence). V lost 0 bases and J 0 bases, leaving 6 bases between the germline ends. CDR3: CASSLEGLNTEAFF. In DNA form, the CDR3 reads TGTGCCAGCAGCTTGGAAGGTTTGAACACTGAAGCTTTCTTT.

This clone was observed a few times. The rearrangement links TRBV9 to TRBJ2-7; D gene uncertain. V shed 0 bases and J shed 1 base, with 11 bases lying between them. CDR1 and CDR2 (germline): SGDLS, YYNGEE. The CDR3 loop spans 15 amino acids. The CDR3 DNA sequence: TGTGCCAGCAGCGTAGGCAGCGCAGGATCCTACGAGCAGTACTTC. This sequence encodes CASSVGSAGSYEQYF.

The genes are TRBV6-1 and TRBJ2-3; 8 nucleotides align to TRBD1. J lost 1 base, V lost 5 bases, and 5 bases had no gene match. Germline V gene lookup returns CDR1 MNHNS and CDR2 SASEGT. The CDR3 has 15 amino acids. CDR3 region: CASSSPGQGTDTQYF. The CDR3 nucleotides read TGTGCCAGCAGTTCACCGGGACAGGGCACAGATACGCAGTATTTT.

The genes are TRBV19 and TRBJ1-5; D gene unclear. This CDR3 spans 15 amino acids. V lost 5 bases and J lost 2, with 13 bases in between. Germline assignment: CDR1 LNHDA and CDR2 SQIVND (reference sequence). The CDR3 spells CASSFLLYRNQPQHF. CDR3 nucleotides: TGTGCCAGTAGTTTCTTACTCTACCGCAATCAGCCCCAGCATTTT.

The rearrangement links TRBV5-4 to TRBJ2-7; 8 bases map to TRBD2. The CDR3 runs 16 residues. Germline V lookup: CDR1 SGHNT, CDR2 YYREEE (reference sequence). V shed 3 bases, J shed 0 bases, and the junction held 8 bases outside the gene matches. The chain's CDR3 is CASSWGGGLSSYEQYF. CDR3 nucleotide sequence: TGTGCCAGCAGCTGGGGCGGGGGGCTGAGCTCCTACGAGCAGTACTTC.

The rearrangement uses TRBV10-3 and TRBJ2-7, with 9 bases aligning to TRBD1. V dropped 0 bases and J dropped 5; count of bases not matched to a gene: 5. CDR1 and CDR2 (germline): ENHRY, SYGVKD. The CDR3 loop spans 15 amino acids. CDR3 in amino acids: CAISESGQGPNEQYF. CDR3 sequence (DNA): TGTGCCATCAGTGAGTCAGGACAGGGGCCCAACGAGCAGTACTTC.

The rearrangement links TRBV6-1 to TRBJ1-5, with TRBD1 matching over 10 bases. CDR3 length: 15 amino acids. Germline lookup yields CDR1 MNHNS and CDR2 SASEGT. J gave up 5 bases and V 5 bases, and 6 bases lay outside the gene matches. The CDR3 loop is CASSRGGTGDQPQHF. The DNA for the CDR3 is TGTGCCAGCAGTCGCGGGGGGACAGGGGATCAGCCCCAGCATTTT.

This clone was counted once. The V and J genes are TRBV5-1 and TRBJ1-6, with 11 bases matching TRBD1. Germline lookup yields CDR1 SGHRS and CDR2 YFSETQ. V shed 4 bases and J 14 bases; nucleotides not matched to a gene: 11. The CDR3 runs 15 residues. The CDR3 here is CASSDPDRGPVSLHF. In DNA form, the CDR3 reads TGCGCCAGCAGCGACCCGGACAGGGGGCCGGTGTCCCTCCACTTT.

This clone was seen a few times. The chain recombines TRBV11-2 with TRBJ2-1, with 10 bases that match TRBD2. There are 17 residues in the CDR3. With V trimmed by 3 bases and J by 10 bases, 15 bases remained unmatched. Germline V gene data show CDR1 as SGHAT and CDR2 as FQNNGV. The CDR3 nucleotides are TGTGCCAGCAGCTTTAAAAGAGAACTAGCGGGACCAGTCGAGCAGTTCTTC. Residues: CASSFKRELAGPVEQFF.

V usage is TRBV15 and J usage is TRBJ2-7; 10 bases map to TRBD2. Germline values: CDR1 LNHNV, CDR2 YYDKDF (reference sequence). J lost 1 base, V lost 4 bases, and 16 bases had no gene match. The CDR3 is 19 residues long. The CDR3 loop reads CATSNLRASGSSVSYEQYF. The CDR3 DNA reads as TGTGCCACCAGCAATCTCAGGGCTAGCGGGAGCTCGGTGTCCTACGAGCAGTACTTC.

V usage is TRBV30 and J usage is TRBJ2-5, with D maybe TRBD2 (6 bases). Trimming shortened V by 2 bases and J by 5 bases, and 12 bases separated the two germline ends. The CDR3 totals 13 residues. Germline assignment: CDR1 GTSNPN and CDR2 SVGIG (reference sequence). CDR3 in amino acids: CAWSRDSGETQYF. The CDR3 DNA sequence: TGTGCCTGGAGTCGAGACAGCGGGGAGACCCAGTACTTC.

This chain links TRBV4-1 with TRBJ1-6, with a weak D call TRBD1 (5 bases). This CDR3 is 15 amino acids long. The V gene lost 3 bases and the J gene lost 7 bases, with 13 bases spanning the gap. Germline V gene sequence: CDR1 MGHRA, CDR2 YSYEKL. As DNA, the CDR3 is TGCGCCAGCAGCCAGGAGGGACTGAACAATTCACCCCTCCACTTT. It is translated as CASSQEGLNNSPLHF.

CDR3 loop: CASSLSGASEQYF. In nucleotides, the CDR3 is TGTGCCAGCAGCCTCTCGGGGGCGTCCGAGCAGTACTTC. V gene TRBV7-9 combines with J gene TRBJ2-7, with D perhaps being TRBD1 or TRBD2 (6 bases each). The length of the CDR3 is 13 residues. Trimming cost V 5 bases and J 6 bases, with 14 bases left between them. Germline assignment: CDR1 SEHNR and CDR2 FQNEAQ (reference sequence).

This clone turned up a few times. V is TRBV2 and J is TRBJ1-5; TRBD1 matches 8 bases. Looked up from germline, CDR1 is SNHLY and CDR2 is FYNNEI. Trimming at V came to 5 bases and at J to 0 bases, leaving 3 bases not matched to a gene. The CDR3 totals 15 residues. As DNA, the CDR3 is TGTGCCAGCAGTAGACAGGGGAATAGCAATCAGCCCCAGCATTTT. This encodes CASSRQGNSNQPQHF.

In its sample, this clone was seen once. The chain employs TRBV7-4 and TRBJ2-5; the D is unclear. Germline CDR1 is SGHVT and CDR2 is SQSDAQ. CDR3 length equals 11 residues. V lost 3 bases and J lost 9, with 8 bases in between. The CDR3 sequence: CASSLSGPQYF. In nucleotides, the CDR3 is TGTGCCAGCAGCTTGTCAGGCCCCCAGTACTTC.

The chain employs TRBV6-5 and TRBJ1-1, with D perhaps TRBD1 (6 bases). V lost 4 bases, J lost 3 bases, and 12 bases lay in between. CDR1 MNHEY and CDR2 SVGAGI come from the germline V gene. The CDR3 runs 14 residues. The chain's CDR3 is CASSSVQGHTEAFF. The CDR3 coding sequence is TGTGCCAGCAGTTCTGTTCAGGGGCACACTGAAGCTTTCTTT.

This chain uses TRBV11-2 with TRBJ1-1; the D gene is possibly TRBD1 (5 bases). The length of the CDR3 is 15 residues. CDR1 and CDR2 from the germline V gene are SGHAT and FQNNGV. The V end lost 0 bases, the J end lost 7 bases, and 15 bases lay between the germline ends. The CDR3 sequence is CASSLDYGGTGEAFF. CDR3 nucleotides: TGTGCCAGCAGCTTAGATTATGGGGGGACGGGTGAAGCTTTCTTT.

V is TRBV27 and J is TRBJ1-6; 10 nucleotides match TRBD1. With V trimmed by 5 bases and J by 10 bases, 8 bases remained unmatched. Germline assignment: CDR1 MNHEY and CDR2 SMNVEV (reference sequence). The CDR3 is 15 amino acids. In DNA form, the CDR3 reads TGTGCCAGCAGTCTAACGGACAGGGGGGACTCACCCCTCCACTTT. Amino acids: CASSLTDRGDSPLHF.

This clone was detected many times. CDR3 nucleotides: TGTGCCAGCAGCCAGGGGTCTAACTATGGCTACACCTTC. It is translated as CASSQGSNYGYTF. V is TRBV6-6 and J is TRBJ1-2; D might be TRBD1 (6 bases). Germline-derived CDR1 and CDR2 are MNHNY and SVGAGI (reference sequence). This CDR3 is built from 13 residues. V lost 6 bases to trimming and J lost 0 bases, with 8 bases between them.

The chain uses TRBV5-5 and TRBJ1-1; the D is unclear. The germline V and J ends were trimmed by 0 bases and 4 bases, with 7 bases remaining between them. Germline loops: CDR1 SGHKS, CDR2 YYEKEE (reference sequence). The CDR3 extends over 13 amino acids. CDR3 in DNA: TGTGCCAGCAGCTTGGTGGTTGGCACTGAAGCTTTCTTT. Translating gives CASSLVVGTEAFF.